Listed below are T cell receptor beta chains from one sample, sequenced in a study of PD-1 blockade in mismatch repair-deficient tumors. Libraries were prepared by immunoSEQ multiplex PCR; TCRdb keeps only in-frame clonotypes and omits some of them. The sample comprises around 40,000 clones, over 80% of which are singletons, and less than 1.3% rests with the top ten. The sample in question was PBMCs, obtained approximately 41 weeks after starting pembrolizumab. These receptor sequences come from an adult with mismatch repair-deficient cancer. Both conserved end residues are part of each CDR3. Size is stated for part of the rows, as once, few or many counts, or as a class when the clone is expanded.

v_call	clone_size	j_call	cdr3_aa
TRBV7-3	few	TRBJ1-1	CASSLTPRDRGNTEAFF
TRBV13	-	TRBJ2-1	CASSRRTSISYNEQFF
TRBV15	-	TRBJ2-2	CATSPTMGGDGTGELFF
TRBV14	-	TRBJ1-1	CASSQDWWSGNTEAFF
TRBV6-1	-	TRBJ2-6	CASRESGANVLTF
TRBV15	-	TRBJ2-5	CATSRDGLAGVLGETQYF
TRBV2	-	TRBJ1-2	CASRGDTSGYGYTF
TRBV9	-	TRBJ2-2	CASSREPNTGELFF
TRBV29-1	-	TRBJ2-1	CSVELAGPLFGNEQFF
TRBV13	-	TRBJ2-3	CASSLDRGGADTQYF
TRBV28	-	TRBJ2-3	CASSPGTSISDTQYF
TRBV11-2	-	TRBJ2-7	CASRMELEGEQYF
TRBV5-5	-	TRBJ2-7	CASSLFGPPMLWSYEQYF
TRBV10-2	once	TRBJ2-7	CASRSLTPPTGHSSYEQYF
TRBV4-1	-	TRBJ2-5	CASSHTPTFQETQYF
TRBV2	few	TRBJ2-7	CASSPTSGSYEQYF
TRBV6-1	few	TRBJ1-5	CASSASGTGGNQPQHF
TRBV5-1	-	TRBJ2-4	CASSLSIGGDSYF
TRBV2	-	TRBJ1-5	CASNPPGYSNQPQHF